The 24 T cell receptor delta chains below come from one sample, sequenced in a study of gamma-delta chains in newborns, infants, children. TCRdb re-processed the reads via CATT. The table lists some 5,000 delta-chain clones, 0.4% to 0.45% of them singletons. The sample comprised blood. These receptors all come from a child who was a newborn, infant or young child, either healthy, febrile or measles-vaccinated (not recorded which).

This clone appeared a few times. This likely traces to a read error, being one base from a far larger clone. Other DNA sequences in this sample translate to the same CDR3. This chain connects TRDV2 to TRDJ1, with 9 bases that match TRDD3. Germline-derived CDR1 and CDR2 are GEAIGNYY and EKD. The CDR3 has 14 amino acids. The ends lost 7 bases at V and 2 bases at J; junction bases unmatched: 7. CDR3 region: CACDLLGDTDKLIF. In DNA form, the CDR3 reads TGTGCCTGCGACTTGCTGGGGGATACCGATAAACTCATCTTT.

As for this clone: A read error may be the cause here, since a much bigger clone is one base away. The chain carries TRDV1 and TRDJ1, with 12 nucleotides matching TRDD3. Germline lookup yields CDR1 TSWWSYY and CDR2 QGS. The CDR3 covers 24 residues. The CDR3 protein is CALGDPNFLQRNWGIPSESDKPIF. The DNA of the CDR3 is TGTGCTCTTGGGGACCCCAACTTCCTACAGCGGAACTGGGGGATACCCAGTGAATCCGATAAACCCATCTTT.

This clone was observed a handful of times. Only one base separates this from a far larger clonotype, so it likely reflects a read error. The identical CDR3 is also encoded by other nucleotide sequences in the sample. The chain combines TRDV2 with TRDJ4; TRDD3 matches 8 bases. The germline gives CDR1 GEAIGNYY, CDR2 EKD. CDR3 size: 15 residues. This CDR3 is CACDTGGDGARPLIF. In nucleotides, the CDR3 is TGTGCCTGTGATACTGGGGGCGACGGTGCCAGGCCCCTGATCTTT.

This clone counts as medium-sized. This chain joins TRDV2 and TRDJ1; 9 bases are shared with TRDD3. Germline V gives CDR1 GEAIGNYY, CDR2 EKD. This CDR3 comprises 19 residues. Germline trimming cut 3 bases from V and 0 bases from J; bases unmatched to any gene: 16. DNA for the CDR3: TGTGCCTGTGACTCCCCCTGGCTCACTGGGGGAGTGTACACCGATAAACTCATCTTT. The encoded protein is CACDSPWLTGGVYTDKLIF.

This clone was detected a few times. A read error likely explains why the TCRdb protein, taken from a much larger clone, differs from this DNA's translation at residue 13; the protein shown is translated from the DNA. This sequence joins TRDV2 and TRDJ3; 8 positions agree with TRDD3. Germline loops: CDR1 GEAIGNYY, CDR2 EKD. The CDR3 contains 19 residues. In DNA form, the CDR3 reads TGTGCCTGTGACACCGCGGGATACGGGAGCTCCTGGGGCACCCGACAGATGTTTTTC. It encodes CACDTAGYGSSWGTRQMFF.

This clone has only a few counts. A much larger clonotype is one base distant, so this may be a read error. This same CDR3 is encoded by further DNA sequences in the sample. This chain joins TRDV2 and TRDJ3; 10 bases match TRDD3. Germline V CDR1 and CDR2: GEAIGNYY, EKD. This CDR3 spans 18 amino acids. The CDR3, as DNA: TGCGCCTGTGACTGGGGGATTCCCTTCTCCTGGGACACCCGACAGATGTTTTTC. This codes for CACDWGIPFSWDTRQMFF.

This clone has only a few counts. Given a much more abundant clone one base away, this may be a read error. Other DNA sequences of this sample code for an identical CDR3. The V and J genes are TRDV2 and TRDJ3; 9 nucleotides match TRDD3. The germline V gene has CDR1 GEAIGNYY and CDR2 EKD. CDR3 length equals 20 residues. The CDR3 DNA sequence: TGTGCCTGCGACATACTGGGGGAGCATCTTAGCTCCTGGGACACCCGACAGATGTTTTTC. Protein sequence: CACDILGEHLSSWDTRQMFF.

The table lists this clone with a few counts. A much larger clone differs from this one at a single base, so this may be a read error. The CDR3 DNA follows: TGTGCCTGTGGCACCGGATGGGGGATACCTAAACGCTCCTGGGACACCCGACAGATGTTTTTC. Residues: CACGTGWGIPKRSWDTRQMFF. The chain joins TRDV2 to TRDJ3, with TRDD3 identical over 10 bases. Germline-derived CDR1 and CDR2 are GEAIGNYY and EKD. CDR3 length equals 21 residues.

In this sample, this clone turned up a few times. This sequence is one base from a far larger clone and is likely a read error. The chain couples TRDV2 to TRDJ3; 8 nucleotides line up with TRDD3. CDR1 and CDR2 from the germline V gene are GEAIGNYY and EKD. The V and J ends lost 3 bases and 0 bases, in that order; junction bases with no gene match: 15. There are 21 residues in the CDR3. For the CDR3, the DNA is TGTGCCTGTGACTTTCTGAACACTGGGGGGTCCAGCTCCTGGGACACCCGACAGATGTTTTTC. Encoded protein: CACDFLNTGGSSSWDTRQMFF.

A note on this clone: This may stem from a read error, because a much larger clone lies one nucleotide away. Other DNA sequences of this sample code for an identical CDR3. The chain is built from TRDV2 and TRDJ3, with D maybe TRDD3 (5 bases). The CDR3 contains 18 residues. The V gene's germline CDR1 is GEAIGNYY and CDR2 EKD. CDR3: CACDTVWPSSWDTRQMFF. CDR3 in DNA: TGTGCCTGTGACACCGTCTGGCCGAGCTCCTGGGACACGCGACAGATGTTTTTC.

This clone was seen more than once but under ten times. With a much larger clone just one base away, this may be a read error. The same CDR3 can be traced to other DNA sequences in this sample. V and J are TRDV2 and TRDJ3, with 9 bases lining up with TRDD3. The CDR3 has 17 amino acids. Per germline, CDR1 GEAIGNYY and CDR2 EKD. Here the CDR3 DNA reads TGTGCCTGCGACACTGGGGGAAGCTCCTGGGACACCCGACAGATGTTTTTC. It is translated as CACDTGGSSWDTRQMFF.

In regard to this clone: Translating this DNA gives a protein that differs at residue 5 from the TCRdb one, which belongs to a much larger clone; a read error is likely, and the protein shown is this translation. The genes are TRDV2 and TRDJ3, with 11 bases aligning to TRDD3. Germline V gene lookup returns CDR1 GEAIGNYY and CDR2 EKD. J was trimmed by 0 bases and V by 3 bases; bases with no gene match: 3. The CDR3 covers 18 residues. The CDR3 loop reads CACDAGGYSSWDTRQMFF. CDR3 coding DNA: TGTGCCTGTGACGCTGGGGGATACAGCTCCTGGGACACCCGACAGATGTTTTTC.

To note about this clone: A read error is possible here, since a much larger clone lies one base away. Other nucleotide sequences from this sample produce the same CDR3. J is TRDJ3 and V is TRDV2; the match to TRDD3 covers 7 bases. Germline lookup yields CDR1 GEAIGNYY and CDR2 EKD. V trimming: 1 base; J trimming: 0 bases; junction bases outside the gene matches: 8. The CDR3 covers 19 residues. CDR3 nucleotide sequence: TGTGCCTGTGACACGGCCTGGGGATATCGCTCCTGGGACACCCGACAGATGTTTTTC. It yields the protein CACDTAWGYRSWDTRQMFF.

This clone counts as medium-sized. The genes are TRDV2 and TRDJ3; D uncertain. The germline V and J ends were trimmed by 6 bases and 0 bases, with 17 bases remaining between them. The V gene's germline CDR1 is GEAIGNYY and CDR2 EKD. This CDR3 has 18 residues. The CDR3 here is CACTRLVPSSWDTRQMFF. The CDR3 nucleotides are TGTGCCTGTACCCGGCTGGTGCCCAGCTCCTGGGACACCCGACAGATGTTTTTC.

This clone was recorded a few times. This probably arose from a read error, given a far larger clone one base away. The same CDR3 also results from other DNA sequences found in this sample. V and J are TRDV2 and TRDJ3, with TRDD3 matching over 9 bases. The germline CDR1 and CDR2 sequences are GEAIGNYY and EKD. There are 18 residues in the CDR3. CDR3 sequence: CACDTGGYRTWDTRQMFF. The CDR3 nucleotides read TGTGCCTGTGACACCGGGGGATACAGGACCTGGGACACCCGGCAGATGTTTTTC.

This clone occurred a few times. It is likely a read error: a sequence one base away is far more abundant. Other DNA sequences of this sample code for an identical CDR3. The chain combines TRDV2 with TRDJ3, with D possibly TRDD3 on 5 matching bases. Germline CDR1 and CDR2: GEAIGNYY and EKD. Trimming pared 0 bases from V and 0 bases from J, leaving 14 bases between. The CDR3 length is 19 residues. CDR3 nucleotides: TGTGCCTGTGACACCGTAGGGATTCGGAGCTCCTGGGACACCCGACAGATGTTTTTC. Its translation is CACDTVGIRSSWDTRQMFF.

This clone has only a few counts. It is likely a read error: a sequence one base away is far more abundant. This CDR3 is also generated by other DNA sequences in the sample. The CDR3 here is CACDPLGAPLLTAQLFF. CDR3 coding DNA: TGTGCCTGTGACCCCCTGGGAGCCCCACTTTTGACAGCACAACTCTTCTTT. The J gene is TRDJ2, the V gene TRDV2, with D perhaps matching TRDD3 (5 bases). Germline CDR1 and CDR2: GEAIGNYY and EKD. V was trimmed by 3 bases and J by 1 base, leaving 17 bases between them. CDR3 length: 17 residues.

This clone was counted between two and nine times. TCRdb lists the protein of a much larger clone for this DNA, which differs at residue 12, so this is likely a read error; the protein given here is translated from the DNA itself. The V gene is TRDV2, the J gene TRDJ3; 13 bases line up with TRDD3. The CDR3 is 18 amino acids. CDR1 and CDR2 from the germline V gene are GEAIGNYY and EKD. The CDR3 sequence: CACDVLGDTRWGTRQMFF. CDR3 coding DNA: TGTGCCTGTGACGTACTGGGGGATACGCGGTGGGGCACCCGACAGATGTTTTTC.

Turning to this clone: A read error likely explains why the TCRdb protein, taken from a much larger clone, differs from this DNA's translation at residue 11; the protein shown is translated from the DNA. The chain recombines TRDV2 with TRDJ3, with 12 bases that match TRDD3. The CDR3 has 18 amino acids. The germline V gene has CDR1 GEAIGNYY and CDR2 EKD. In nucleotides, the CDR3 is TGTGCCTGTGACACACTGGGGGATACCTCCCGGGACACCCGACAGATGTTTTTC. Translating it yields CACDTLGDTSRDTRQMFF.

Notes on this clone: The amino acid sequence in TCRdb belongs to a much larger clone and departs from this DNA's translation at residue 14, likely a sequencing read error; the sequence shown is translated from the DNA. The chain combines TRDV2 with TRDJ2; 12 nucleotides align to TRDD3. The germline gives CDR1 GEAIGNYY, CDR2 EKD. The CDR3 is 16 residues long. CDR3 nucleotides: TGTGCCTGTGACATACTGGGGGATACTTTGACAGCACAACGCTTCTTT. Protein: CACDILGDTLTAQRFF.

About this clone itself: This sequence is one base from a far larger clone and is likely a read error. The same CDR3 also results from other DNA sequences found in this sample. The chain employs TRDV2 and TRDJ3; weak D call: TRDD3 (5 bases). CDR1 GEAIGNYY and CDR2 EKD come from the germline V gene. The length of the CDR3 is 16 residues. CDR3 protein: CACDYGISWDTRQMFF. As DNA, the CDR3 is TGTGCCTGTGACTATGGGATCTCCTGGGACACCCGACAGATGTTCTTC.

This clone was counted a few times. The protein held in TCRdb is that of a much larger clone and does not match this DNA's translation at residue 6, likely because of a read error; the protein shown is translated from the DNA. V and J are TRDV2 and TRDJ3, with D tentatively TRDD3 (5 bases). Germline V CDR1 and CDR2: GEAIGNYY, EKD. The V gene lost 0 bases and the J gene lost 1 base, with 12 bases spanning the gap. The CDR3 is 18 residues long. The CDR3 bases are TGTGCCTGTGACACCATAGGGGGCCTATCCTGGGACACCCGACAGATGTTTTTC. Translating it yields CACDTIGGLSWDTRQMFF.

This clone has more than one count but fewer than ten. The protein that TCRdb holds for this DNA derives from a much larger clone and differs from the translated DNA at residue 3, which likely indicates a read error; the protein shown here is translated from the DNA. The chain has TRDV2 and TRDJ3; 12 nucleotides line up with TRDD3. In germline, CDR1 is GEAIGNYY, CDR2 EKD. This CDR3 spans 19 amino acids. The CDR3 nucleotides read TGTGCCCGTGACACCGGTACTGGGGGATACACCTGGGACACCCGACAGATGTTTTTC. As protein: CARDTGTGGYTWDTRQMFF.

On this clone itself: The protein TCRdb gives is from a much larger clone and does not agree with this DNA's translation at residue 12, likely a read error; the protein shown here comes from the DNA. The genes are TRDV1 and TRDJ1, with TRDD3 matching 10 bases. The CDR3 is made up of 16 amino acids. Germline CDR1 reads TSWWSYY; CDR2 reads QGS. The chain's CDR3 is CALGELGDTYTAKLIF. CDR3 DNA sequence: TGTGCTCTTGGGGAACTGGGGGATACGTACACCGCTAAACTCATCTTT.